This TCR beta chain was identified in a study of blood T cell repertoires in COVID-19. About the study: Samples representing acute and convalescent COVID-19 were sourced from the United States, Italy and Spain. PBMCs, B-cell-depleted T cells, or T cells were the source of the cDNA or gDNA that made up the material.

Original processing methods: By means of reference gene primer amplification, nucleated cell counts were estimated. Generated by immunoSEQ multiplex PCR, the TCRdb table keeps only in-frame clones and is missing some. Clone size and the V and J calls come from that table; the DNA yielded D and trimming. Altogether about 70,000 clones are present, approximately 79% being singletons, with the ten largest covering 5% to 7.5%. This clone appeared a single time. The CDR3 consists of 13 residues. V was pared by 4 bases and J by 6 bases, with 4 bases of the junction left unmatched. From germline, CDR1 is LGHNA and CDR2 YSLEER.

Sequencing input: peripheral blood. This chain connects TRBV4-3 to TRBJ1-2; 8 bases are a match to TRBD1. The receptor's source is a woman between 55 and 75 years old with acute or convalescent COVID-19. The CDR3 is CASSPGQGHGYTF. CDR3 in DNA: TGCGCCAGCAGCCCCGGACAGGGCCATGGCTACACCTTC.